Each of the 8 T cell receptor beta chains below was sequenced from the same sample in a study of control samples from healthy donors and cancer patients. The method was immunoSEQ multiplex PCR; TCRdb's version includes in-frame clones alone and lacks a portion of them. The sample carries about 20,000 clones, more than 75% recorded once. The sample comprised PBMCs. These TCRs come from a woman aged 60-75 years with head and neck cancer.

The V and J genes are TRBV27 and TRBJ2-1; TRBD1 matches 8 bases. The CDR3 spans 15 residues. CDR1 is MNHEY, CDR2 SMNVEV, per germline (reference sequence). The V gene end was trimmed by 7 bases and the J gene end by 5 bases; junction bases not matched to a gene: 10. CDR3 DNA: TGTGCCAGCAACCGTGGAACAGGGGGGAACAATGAGCAGTTCTTC. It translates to CASNRGTGGNNEQFF.

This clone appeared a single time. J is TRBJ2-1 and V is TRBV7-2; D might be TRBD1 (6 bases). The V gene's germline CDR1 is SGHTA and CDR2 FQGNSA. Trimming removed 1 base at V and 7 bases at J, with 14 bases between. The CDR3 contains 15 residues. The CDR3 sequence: CASSLVYSRGNEQFF. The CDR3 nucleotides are TGTGCCAGCAGCTTAGTATATTCCAGGGGAAATGAGCAGTTCTTC.

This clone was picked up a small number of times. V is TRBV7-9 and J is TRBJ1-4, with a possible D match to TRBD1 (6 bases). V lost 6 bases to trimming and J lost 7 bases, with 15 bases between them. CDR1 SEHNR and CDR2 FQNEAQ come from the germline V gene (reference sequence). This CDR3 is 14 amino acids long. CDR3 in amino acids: CASRGGGAGEKLFF. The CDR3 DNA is TGTGCCAGCAGAGGTGGGGGGGCAGGTGAAAAACTGTTTTTT.

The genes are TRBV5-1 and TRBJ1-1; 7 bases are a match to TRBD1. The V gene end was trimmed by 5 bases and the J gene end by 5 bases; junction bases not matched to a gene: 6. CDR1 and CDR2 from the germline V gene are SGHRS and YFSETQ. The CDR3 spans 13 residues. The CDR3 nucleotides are TGCGCCAGCAGGCATCGACAGGGAACTGAAGCTTTCTTT. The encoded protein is CASRHRQGTEAFF.

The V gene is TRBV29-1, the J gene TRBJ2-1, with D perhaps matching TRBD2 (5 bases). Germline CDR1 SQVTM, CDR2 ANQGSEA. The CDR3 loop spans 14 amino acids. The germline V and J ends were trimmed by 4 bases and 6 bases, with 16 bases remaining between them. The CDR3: CSVGPGYLGNEQFF. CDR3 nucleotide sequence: TGCAGCGTTGGGCCGGGGTACTTGGGCAATGAGCAGTTCTTC.

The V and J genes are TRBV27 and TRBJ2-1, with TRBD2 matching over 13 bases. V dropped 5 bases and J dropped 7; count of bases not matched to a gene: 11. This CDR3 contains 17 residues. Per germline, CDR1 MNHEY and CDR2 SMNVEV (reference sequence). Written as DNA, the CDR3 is TGTGCCAGCAGTCCCGGGGGACTAGCGGGATCCAGGAATGAGCAGTTCTTC. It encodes CASSPGGLAGSRNEQFF.

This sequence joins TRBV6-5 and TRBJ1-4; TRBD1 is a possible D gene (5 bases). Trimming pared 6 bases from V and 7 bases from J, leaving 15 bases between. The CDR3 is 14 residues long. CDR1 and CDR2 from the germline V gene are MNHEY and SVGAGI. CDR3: CASSGGGIGEKLFF. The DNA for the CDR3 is TGTGCCAGCAGCGGGGGAGGTATCGGTGAAAAACTGTTTTTT.

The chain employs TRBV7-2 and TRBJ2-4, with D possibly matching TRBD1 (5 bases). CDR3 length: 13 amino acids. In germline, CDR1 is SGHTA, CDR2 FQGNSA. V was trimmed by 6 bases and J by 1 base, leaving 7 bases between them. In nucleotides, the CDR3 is TGTGCCAGCAGGGGGCACGCCAAAAACATTCAGTACTTC. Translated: CASRGHAKNIQYF.